The TCR beta chain described here comes from a study of control samples from healthy donors and cancer patients. The data were produced by immunoSEQ multiplex PCR, yet TCRdb's version contains in-frame clones alone and is incomplete. This sample has around 150,000 clones, with around 88% found just once. The CDR3 spans 15 residues. Germline CDR1 reads SGHRS; CDR2 reads YFSETQ. V lost 0 bases and J lost 3, with 9 bases in between. This chain links TRBV5-1 with TRBJ2-2, with D possibly being TRBD1 (6 bases). The specimen was blood. The sequence was obtained from a man in his late teens or twenties in good health. The CDR3 loop is CASSLAGADTGELFF. The CDR3 DNA reads as TGCGCCAGCAGCTTGGCAGGGGCGGACACCGGGGAGCTGTTTTTT.